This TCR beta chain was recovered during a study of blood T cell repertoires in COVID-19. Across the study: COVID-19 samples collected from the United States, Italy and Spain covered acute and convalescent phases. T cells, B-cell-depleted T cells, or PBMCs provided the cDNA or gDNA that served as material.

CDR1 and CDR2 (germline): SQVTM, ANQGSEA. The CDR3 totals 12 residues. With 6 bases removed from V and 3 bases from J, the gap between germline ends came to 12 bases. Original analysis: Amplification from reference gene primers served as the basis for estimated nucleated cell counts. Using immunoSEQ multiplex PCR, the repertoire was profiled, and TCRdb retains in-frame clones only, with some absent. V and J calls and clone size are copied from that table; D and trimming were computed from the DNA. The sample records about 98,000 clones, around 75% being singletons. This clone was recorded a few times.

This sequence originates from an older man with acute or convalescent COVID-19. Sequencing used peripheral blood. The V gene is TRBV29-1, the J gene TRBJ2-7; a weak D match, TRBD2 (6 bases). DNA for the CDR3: TGCAGCGTGCCGGGACTGTACTACGAGCAGTACTTC. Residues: CSVPGLYYEQYF.